The 15 T cell receptor beta chains presented below share a single source sample, sequenced in a study of shared clonotypes between healthy human individuals (dated by TCRdb to 2018 to 2021). The library was obtained by the immunoSEQ multiplex PCR assay. The source is immuneACCESS, and TCRdb retained only in-frame sequences with V and J called. Part of the clones is not carried over; for the studies checked, unresolved V genes explain less than half of this, and the remainder is unexplained. Recorded for this sample are around 2,100,000 clones; around 96% of them occurred a single time. The top ten clones comprise more than 0.95% of the sample. CD8 naive samples were obtained by positive selection for CCR7 among CD45RO-negative cells, yielding a CD45RA+CCR7+ population from which TemRA cells were excluded. The sequencing sample was made of naive CD8+ T cells sorted from blood. Interpreted using the paper, the cell subset or site label stands for: CD45RA+CCR7+. The receptor source for this set is a young man in good health.

V is TRBV29-1 and J is TRBJ1-3, with D hard to call. V was clipped by 5 bases and J by 2 bases, with 10 bases between them. Germline CDR1 SQVTM, CDR2 ANQGSEA. The CDR3 covers 13 residues. The DNA of the CDR3 is TGCAGCGTTCTTGGGTTCGCTGGAAACACCATATATTTT. Encoded protein: CSVLGFAGNTIYF.

This chain links TRBV10-1 with TRBJ1-1; 7 nucleotides match TRBD1. This CDR3 is 14 amino acids long. V dropped 3 bases and J dropped 6; count of bases not matched to a gene: 7. CDR1 is WNHNN, CDR2 SYGVQD, per germline (reference sequence). For the CDR3, the DNA is TGCGCCAGCAGTGACTTTACAGGGGTCTCTGAAGCTTTCTTT. Translation: CASSDFTGVSEAFF.

The chain has TRBV6-6 and TRBJ1-1; 9 bases are a match to TRBD1. CDR1 and CDR2 from the germline V gene are MNHNY and SVGAGI (reference sequence). CDR3 length equals 14 residues. Unmatched junction bases numbered 4, after V lost 7 bases and J lost 1 base. The DNA for the CDR3 is TGTGCCAGCAAACTGGGACAGGGGAACACTGAAGCTTTCTTT. It encodes CASKLGQGNTEAFF.

This clone was recorded a few times. The sample contains more than one DNA sequence encoding this CDR3. This chain connects TRBV13 to TRBJ2-2; D remains unclear. Trimming left V 2 bases short and J 5 bases short, with 0 bases between. The CDR3 extends over 11 amino acids. Germline V CDR1 and CDR2: PRHDT, FYEKMQ (reference sequence). The CDR3 nucleotides are TGTGCCAGCAGCTTAACCGGGGAGCTGTTTTTT. As protein: CASSLTGELFF.

Of note for this clone: A single base separates this from a much larger clone, so it may be a read error. Other DNA sequences in the sample encode the same CDR3. The V and J genes are TRBV9 and TRBJ2-7; TRBD1 matches at 9 bases. The CDR3 runs to 14 residues. Trimming at V came to 0 bases and at J to 3 bases, leaving 1 base not matched to a gene. Germline V gene lookup returns CDR1 SGDLS and CDR2 YYNGEE. CDR3: CASSVGQGGYEQYF. The CDR3 DNA reads as TGTGCCAGCAGCGTAGGACAGGGGGGCTACGAGCAGTACTTC.

The V call is TRBV2, the J call TRBJ2-5; D remains unclear. V shed 0 bases and J shed 2 bases, with 7 bases lying between them. Germline-derived CDR1 and CDR2 are SNHLY and FYNNEI. This CDR3 contains 14 residues. Written as DNA, the CDR3 is TGTGCCAGCAGTGAAGCTGTCTTACAAGAGACCCAGTACTTC. Protein: CASSEAVLQETQYF.

The chain has TRBV14 and TRBJ1-2; D call uncertain. The germline V gene has CDR1 SGHDN and CDR2 FVKESK. V was pared by 0 bases and J by 4 bases, with 12 bases between. The CDR3 is 15 amino acids. The CDR3 protein is CASSQERQDLYGYTF. The CDR3 nucleotides read TGTGCCAGCAGCCAAGAAAGGCAAGACCTCTATGGCTACACCTTC.

The chain recombines TRBV7-9 with TRBJ2-1, with TRBD1 matching 9 bases. The CDR3 is 13 amino acids. Germline values: CDR1 SEHNR, CDR2 FQNEAQ (reference sequence). Trimming removed 11 bases from V and 6 bases from J; junction bases left unmatched: 8. The CDR3 DNA reads as TGTGCCGCACAAGGGACAGGGTCCAATGAGCAGTTCTTC. Translation gives CAAQGTGSNEQFF.

This chain joins TRBV28 and TRBJ1-3; D is ambiguous. V was pared by 6 bases and J by 0 bases, with 18 bases between. Looked up from germline, CDR1 is MDHEN and CDR2 is SYDVKM. This CDR3 is built from 17 residues. CDR3 sequence: CASSDSGFWDSGNTIYF. The CDR3, as DNA: TGTGCCAGCAGCGACTCGGGTTTTTGGGACTCTGGAAACACCATATATTTT.

The chain carries TRBV28 and TRBJ2-7, with 7 bases matching TRBD1. The CDR3 sequence is 17 residues long. Germline V gives CDR1 MDHEN, CDR2 SYDVKM. Trimming took 3 bases from V and 0 from J; bases not matched to a gene: 11. CDR3 sequence: CASSFYPQRDSSYEQYF. DNA for the CDR3: TGTGCCAGCAGTTTCTACCCCCAAAGGGACAGCTCCTACGAGCAGTACTTC.

This chain links TRBV10-1 with TRBJ2-1, with TRBD2 identical over 15 bases. Germline V gene data show CDR1 as WNHNN and CDR2 as SYGVQD (reference sequence). The CDR3 sequence is 18 residues long. The junction had 6 bases not matched to a gene; V was cut back by 2 bases and J by 4 bases. CDR3 in DNA: TGCGCCAGCAGTGAGGGGACTAGCGGGGGGAACCCTTACAATGAGCAGTTCTTC. Translated: CASSEGTSGGNPYNEQFF.

This chain connects TRBV27 to TRBJ1-5, with 7 nucleotides matching TRBD1. V shed 0 bases, J shed 6 bases, and the junction held 5 bases outside the gene matches. The V gene's germline CDR1 is MNHEY and CDR2 SMNVEV (reference sequence). The CDR3 is 15 residues long. This CDR3 reads CASSLSGGAVQPQHF. The CDR3 nucleotides are TGTGCCAGCAGTTTATCAGGGGGCGCGGTTCAGCCCCAGCATTTT.

The chain employs TRBV27 and TRBJ2-7; 9 bases line up with TRBD2. V was clipped by 4 bases and J by 7 bases; unmatched bases: 2. This CDR3 has 12 residues. Looked up from germline, CDR1 is MNHEY and CDR2 is SMNVEV (reference sequence). The CDR3 protein is CASSYTSGEQYF. The CDR3 DNA sequence: TGTGCCAGCAGTTACACTAGCGGGGAGCAGTACTTC.

The chain recombines TRBV5-8 with TRBJ2-1; D is unresolved. This CDR3 contains 12 residues. Germline lookup yields CDR1 SGHTS and CDR2 YDEGEE. Between the trimmed V and J ends, which lost 2 bases and 9 bases, there was a span of 9 bases. This CDR3 reads CASSLGLLEQFF. The DNA of the CDR3 is TGTGCCAGCAGCTTAGGTCTTCTTGAGCAGTTCTTC.

J is TRBJ1-1 and V is TRBV9; a weak D match, TRBD1 (6 bases). With 2 bases removed from V and 3 bases from J, the gap between germline ends came to 11 bases. Germline V CDR1 and CDR2: SGDLS, YYNGEE. CDR3 length: 14 amino acids. CDR3 protein: CASSVRGMDTEAFF. In DNA form, the CDR3 reads TGTGCCAGCAGCGTGAGGGGGATGGACACTGAAGCTTTCTTT.